The 15 T cell receptor beta chains reported below all come from one sample, sequenced in a study of T cell responses to AZD1222 COVID-19 vaccine. The method was immunoSEQ multiplex PCR; TCRdb's version includes in-frame clones alone and lacks a portion of them. The sample includes 95,000 to 100,000 clones, about 90% of them seen just once. Source: peripheral blood, taken on day 0 of AZD1222 vaccination. These receptors all stem from an adult in good health.

The gene calls are TRBV10-3 and TRBJ2-1; 7 nucleotides align to TRBD2. V shed 7 bases, J shed 15 bases, and the junction held 15 bases outside the gene matches. CDR1 ENHRY and CDR2 SYGVKD come from the germline V gene. This CDR3 is built from 13 residues. The CDR3 DNA reads as TGTGCCATCACCCGAGAAGAGCGGGATAGTCCGTTCTTC. Translating it yields CAITREERDSPFF.

The chain has TRBV2 and TRBJ2-2, with TRBD2 identical over 9 bases. Germline CDR1 SNHLY, CDR2 FYNNEI. V shed 3 bases and J 5 bases; nucleotides not matched to a gene: 7. The CDR3 length is 16 residues. The CDR3 DNA reads as TGTGCCAGCAGTGAGGTCGCTAGCGGGATAACCGGGGAGCTGTTTTTT. Protein sequence: CASSEVASGITGELFF.

This chain connects TRBV7-8 to TRBJ2-1; 13 bases are shared with TRBD2. Germline lookup yields CDR1 SGHVS and CDR2 FQNEAQ. The CDR3 runs to 16 residues. Losses at the gene ends were 5 bases for V and 3 bases for J; bases not matched to a gene: 4. The CDR3 here is CASSPRTSGSYNEQFF. CDR3 bases: TGTGCCAGCAGCCCCCGGACTAGCGGGAGCTACAATGAGCAGTTCTTC.

The chain employs TRBV5-1 and TRBJ1-5; 10 bases map to TRBD1. CDR3 length: 17 residues. Trimming cost V 0 bases and J 5 bases; bases outside gene matches: 8. CDR1 is SGHRS and CDR2 is YFSETQ in the germline V gene. The CDR3 protein is CASSLAPGQGGDQPQHF. The DNA for the CDR3 is TGCGCCAGCAGCTTGGCCCCCGGACAGGGGGGCGATCAGCCCCAGCATTTT.

The V and J genes are TRBV28 and TRBJ2-7, with a weak D call TRBD1 (5 bases). The V end lost 5 bases, the J end lost 2 bases, and 19 bases lay between the germline ends. CDR3 length: 16 residues. CDR1 and CDR2 (germline): MDHEN, SYDVKM. The CDR3 DNA reads as TGTGCCAGCAGTCGTGTTACAGGTCTTACACCCTACGAGCAGTACTTC. This translates into CASSRVTGLTPYEQYF.

In its sample, this clone was seen a few times. This chain joins TRBV7-6 and TRBJ1-1; 9 bases agree with TRBD1. The ends lost 4 bases at V and 6 bases at J; junction bases unmatched: 6. Germline CDR1 and CDR2: SGHVS and FNYEAQ. There are 14 residues in the CDR3. The CDR3 sequence: CASSSGQGIAEAFF. CDR3 sequence (DNA): TGTGCCAGCAGCTCCGGACAGGGGATCGCTGAAGCTTTCTTT.

This clone has just a few counts. V usage is TRBV9 and J usage is TRBJ2-7, with 12 bases matching TRBD2. The J segment lost 4 bases and the V segment lost 2 bases, leaving 10 bases of the junction unmatched. The CDR3 length is 17 residues. Per the germline V gene, CDR1 is SGDLS and CDR2 is YYNGEE. The CDR3 coding sequence is TGTGCCAGCAGCGTTGGTCTAGCGGGAGGGCCCGGTTACGAGCAGTACTTC. Protein product: CASSVGLAGGPGYEQYF.

This clone appeared a single time. The chain is built from TRBV7-6 and TRBJ1-1; D call uncertain. The CDR3 extends over 16 amino acids. Germline assignment: CDR1 SGHVS and CDR2 FNYEAQ. The ends were cut back, 1 base at V and 1 base at J, with 13 bases in the middle. The CDR3 protein is CASSLEMGGSNTEAFF. CDR3 DNA: TGTGCCAGCAGCTTAGAAATGGGCGGATCGAACACTGAAGCTTTCTTT. Using reference TRBV7-6 and TRBJ1-1 for the parts outside the CDR3, the full variable domain is GAGVSQSPRYKVTKRGQDVALRCDPISGHVSLYWYRQALGQGPEFLTYFNYEAQQDKSGLPNDRFSAERPEGSISTLTIQRTEQRDSAMYRCASSLEMGGSNTEAFFGQGTRLTVV.

The chain has TRBV18 and TRBJ1-5, with D possibly being TRBD1 (5 bases). Trimming removed 6 bases from V and 5 bases from J, with 14 bases in between. The CDR3 has 14 amino acids. Per germline, CDR1 KGHSH and CDR2 LQKENI. Here the CDR3 reads CASSLWGEDQPQHF. The CDR3 DNA follows: TGTGCCAGCTCTCTGTGGGGGGAAGATCAGCCCCAGCATTTT.

This clone has a single count. The CDR3 reads CASSPWDRYNSPLHF. CDR3 DNA: TGTGCCAGCAGCCCTTGGGACAGATATAATTCACCCCTCCACTTT. The rearrangement links TRBV11-2 to TRBJ1-6, with 7 bases identical to TRBD1. The CDR3 has 15 amino acids. Trimming took 5 bases from V and 4 from J; bases not matched to a gene: 5. The germline V gene encodes CDR1 SGHAT and CDR2 FQNNGV.

The V gene is TRBV19, the J gene TRBJ2-7; 10 bases agree with TRBD2. Trimming at V came to 3 bases and at J to 2 bases, leaving 4 bases not matched to a gene. Germline V gene lookup returns CDR1 LNHDA and CDR2 SQIVND (reference sequence). The CDR3 has 15 residues. CDR3 sequence (DNA): TGTGCCAGTAGTATGGGACTAGCGTCCACCTACGAGCAGTACTTC. This sequence encodes CASSMGLASTYEQYF.

This clone was detected only once. The J gene is TRBJ2-2, the V gene TRBV6-5; 7 positions match TRBD1. V shed 7 bases and J 3 bases; nucleotides not matched to a gene: 8. In germline, CDR1 is MNHEY, CDR2 SVGAGI. The CDR3 totals 15 residues. The CDR3 coding sequence is TGTGCCAGCACCACGACAGGGTGGTACACCGGGGAGCTGTTTTTT. Its translation is CASTTTGWYTGELFF.

V is TRBV5-6 and J is TRBJ1-1, with unresolved D. V was clipped by 0 bases and J by 11 bases, with 14 bases between them. The CDR3 spans 13 residues. Germline CDR1 SGHDT, CDR2 YYEEEE. The CDR3 loop is CASSLGAGRRAFF. CDR3 DNA: TGTGCCAGCAGCTTGGGTGCGGGAAGGCGGGCTTTCTTT.

The DNA of the CDR3 is TGTGCCAGCAGTTACGGGTGGCGGCGCCGGGACGAGCAGTACTTC. This translates into CASSYGWRRRDEQYF. V is TRBV6-2 or TRBV6-3 and J is TRBJ2-7; D gene uncertain. CDR1 and CDR2 from the germline V gene are MNHEY and SVGEGT. The CDR3 runs 15 residues. Trimming took 2 bases from V and 5 from J, leaving 16 bases between them.

The chain carries TRBV12-3 or TRBV12-4 and TRBJ2-7, with a weak D call TRBD1 (5 bases). The CDR3 has 12 residues. Between the trimmed V and J ends, which lost 2 bases and 3 bases, there was a span of 5 bases. Here the CDR3 reads CASSLQGYEQYF. The CDR3 DNA reads TGTGCCAGCAGTTTACAGGGCTACGAGCAGTACTTC.